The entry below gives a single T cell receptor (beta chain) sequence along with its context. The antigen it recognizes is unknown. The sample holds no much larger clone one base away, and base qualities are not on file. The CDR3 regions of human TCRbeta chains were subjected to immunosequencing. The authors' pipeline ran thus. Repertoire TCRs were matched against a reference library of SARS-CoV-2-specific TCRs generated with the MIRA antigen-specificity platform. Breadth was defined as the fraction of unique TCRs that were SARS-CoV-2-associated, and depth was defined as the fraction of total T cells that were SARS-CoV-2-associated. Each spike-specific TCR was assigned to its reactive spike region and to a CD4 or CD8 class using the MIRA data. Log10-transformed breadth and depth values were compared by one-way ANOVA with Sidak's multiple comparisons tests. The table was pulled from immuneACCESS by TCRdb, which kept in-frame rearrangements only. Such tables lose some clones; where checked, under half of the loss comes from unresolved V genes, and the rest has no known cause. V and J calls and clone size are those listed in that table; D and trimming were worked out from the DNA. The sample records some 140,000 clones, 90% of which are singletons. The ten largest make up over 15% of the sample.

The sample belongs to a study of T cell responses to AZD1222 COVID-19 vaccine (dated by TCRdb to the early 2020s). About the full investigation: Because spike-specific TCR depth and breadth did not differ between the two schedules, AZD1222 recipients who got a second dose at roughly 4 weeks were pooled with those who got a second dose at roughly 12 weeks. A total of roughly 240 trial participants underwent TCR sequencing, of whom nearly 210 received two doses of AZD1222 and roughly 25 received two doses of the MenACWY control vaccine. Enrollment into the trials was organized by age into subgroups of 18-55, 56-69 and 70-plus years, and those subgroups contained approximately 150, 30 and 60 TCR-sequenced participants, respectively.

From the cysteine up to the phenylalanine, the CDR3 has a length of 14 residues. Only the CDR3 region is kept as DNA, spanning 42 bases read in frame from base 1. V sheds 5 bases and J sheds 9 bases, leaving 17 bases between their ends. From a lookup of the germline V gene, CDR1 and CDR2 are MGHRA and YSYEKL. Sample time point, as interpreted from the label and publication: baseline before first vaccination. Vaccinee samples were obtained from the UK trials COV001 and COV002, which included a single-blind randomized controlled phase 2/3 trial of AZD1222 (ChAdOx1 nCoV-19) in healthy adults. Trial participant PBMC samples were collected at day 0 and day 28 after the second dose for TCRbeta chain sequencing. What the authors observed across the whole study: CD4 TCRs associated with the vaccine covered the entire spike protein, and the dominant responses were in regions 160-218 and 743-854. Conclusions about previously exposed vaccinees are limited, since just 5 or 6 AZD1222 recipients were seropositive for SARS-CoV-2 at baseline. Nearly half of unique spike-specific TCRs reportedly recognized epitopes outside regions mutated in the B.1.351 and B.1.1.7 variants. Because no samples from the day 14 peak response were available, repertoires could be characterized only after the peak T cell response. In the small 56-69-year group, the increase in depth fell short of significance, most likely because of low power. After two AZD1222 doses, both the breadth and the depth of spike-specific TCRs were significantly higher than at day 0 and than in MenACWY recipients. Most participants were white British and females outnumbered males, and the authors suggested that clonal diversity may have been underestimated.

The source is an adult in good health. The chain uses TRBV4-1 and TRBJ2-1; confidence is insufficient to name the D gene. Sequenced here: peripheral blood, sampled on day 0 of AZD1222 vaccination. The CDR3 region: CASSYPANFGEQFF. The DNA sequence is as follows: TGCGCCAGCAGCTACCCGGCGAATTTCGGTGAGCAGTTCTTC.